Listed below are T cell receptor beta chains from one sample, sequenced in a study of CD8+ T cells in alopecia areata. Generated by immunoSEQ multiplex PCR, the TCRdb table keeps only in-frame clones and is missing some. This table has roughly 250,000 clones, about 60% appearing once. This specimen consisted of CD4+ T cells sorted from blood, obtained around week 53, from a patient treated with tofacitinib. The source is a human donor with alopecia areata. Each CDR3 is given with its conserved first and last residue. A D gene is named only where the DNA matches it firmly. Rows give clone size only sometimes, using once, few, many, or a class for an expanded clone.

D,size,J,V,DNA,CDR3
NA,NA,TRBJ1-2,TRBV2,TGTGCCAGCAGTTTCGACGGATCCTATGGCTACACCTTC,CASSFDGSYGYTF
TRBD1,NA,TRBJ1-1,TRBV19,TGTGCCAGTACCCAGGGGGGGTACGGTGAAGCTTTCTTT,CASTQGGYGEAFF
TRBD1,few,TRBJ1-6,TRBV6-5,TGTGCCAGCAGTTACTCACGAGGGGGCCGGGATTCACCCCTCCACTTT,CASSYSRGGRDSPLHF
NA,NA,TRBJ1-1,TRBV29-1,TGCAGCGTCGTAGAGATGAACACTGAAGCTTTCTTT,CSVVEMNTEAFF
NA,NA,TRBJ2-3,TRBV30,TGTGCCTGGACACTAGCTAACCCAGATACGCAGTATTTT,CAWTLANPDTQYF
TRBD2,NA,TRBJ2-5,TRBV6-6,TGTGCCAGCAGTTACCTAGCGGGGGAAGAGACCCAGTACTTC,CASSYLAGEETQYF
TRBD2,NA,TRBJ2-5,TRBV29-1,TGCAGCGTTGAAGAGTGGACTAGCGGGTACCAAGAGACCCAGTACTTC,CSVEEWTSGYQETQYF
NA,NA,TRBJ1-2,TRBV20-1,TGCAGTGCTACCCGGGGGCCTGGCTACACCTTC,CSATRGPGYTF
NA,NA,TRBJ1-5,TRBV30,TGTGCCTGGAGTGTAGGGGGGTGGAATCAGCCCCAGCATTTT,CAWSVGGWNQPQHF
NA,NA,TRBJ2-7,TRBV30,TGTGCCTGGAGTCCCGCAGGGTTTGAGGGAGAGCAGTACTTC,CAWSPAGFEGEQYF
NA,few,TRBJ1-6,TRBV27,TGTGCCAGCAGTTGGGGTATAGGTTCACCCCTCCACTTT,CASSWGIGSPLHF
NA,NA,TRBJ1-1,TRBV4-3,TGCGCCAGCAGCCAAGGGGGGAGCACTGAAGCTTTCTTT,CASSQGGSTEAFF
NA,NA,TRBJ1-1,TRBV25-1,TGTGCCAGCAGTCCAGGGACTGAAGCTTTCTTT,CASSPGTEAFF
NA,NA,TRBJ1-2,TRBV6-5,TGTGCCAGCAGTTACTCGGGGGGGAGTCGGTATGGCTACACCTTC,CASSYSGGSRYGYTF
TRBD1,NA,TRBJ1-2,TRBV11-1,TGTGCCAGCAGCATCAACCGGGACAGAGATGATGGCTACACCTTC,CASSINRDRDDGYTF
NA,many,TRBJ1-6,TRBV5-1,TGCGCCAGCAGCTTGAGTCTGGGGGCTTATAATTCACCCCTCCACTTT,CASSLSLGAYNSPLHF
TRBD1,NA,TRBJ2-6,TRBV6-5,TGTGCCAGCAGTTCCGACAGGGGCTGGGCCAACGTCCTGACTTTC,CASSSDRGWANVLTF
NA,NA,TRBJ2-5,TRBV9,TGTGCCAGCAGCGTAGGAACAGGTCAAGAGACCCAGTACTTC,CASSVGTGQETQYF
NA,NA,TRBJ1-5,TRBV10-3,TGTGCCATCAGCACCCGCGACAGTCTTGACGGCAATCAGCCCCAGCATTTT,CAISTRDSLDGNQPQHF
NA,few,TRBJ1-2,TRBV30,TGTGCCGTCGGGGCACCTGGCTACACCTTC,CAVGAPGYTF
NA,NA,TRBJ2-6,TRBV9,TGTGCCAGCAGCTCCAGAGGAGACTCTGGGGCCAACGTCCTGACTTTC,CASSSRGDSGANVLTF
NA,NA,TRBJ2-5,TRBV5-6,TGTGCCAGCAGCTCCCGGGACCCAGGGGCCCAGTACTTC,CASSSRDPGAQYF
NA,NA,TRBJ2-4,TRBV9,TGTGCCAGCAGCCCTCAAGGCAAAAACATTCAGTACTTC,CASSPQGKNIQYF
NA,NA,TRBJ2-5,TRBV6-5,TGTGCCAGCAGTTTCCAAGAGACCCAGTACTTC,CASSFQETQYF
NA,NA,TRBJ1-2,TRBV6-5,TGTGCCAGCAGACACGACGGAAGCTATGGCTACACCTTC,CASRHDGSYGYTF
NA,NA,TRBJ2-7,TRBV30,TGTGCCTGGGTGACCTTCGGGAACCAGTACTTC,CAWVTFGNQYF
NA,NA,TRBJ2-1,TRBV9,TGTGCCAGCAGCGTAGCGGGGTATAGCTCCTACAATGAGCAGTTCTTC,CASSVAGYSSYNEQFF
NA,NA,TRBJ2-5,TRBV9,TGTGCCAGCAGCCCGACCCAGAGTGAGGCCCAGTACTTC,CASSPTQSEAQYF
NA,few,TRBJ1-4,TRBV30,TGTGCCTGGAGTGTGGAAGATGAAAAACTGTTTTTT,CAWSVEDEKLFF
NA,NA,TRBJ2-6,TRBV30,TGTGCCTGGAGTTGGGGGTCCTCTGGGGCCAACGTCCTGACTTTC,CAWSWGSSGANVLTF
NA,NA,TRBJ2-7,TRBV5-1,TGCGCCAGCAGAAGCCCTGGGGGTTACGAGCAGTACTTC,CASRSPGGYEQYF
NA,NA,TRBJ2-7,TRBV4-1,TGCGCCAGCAGCCAGCTTAGGGGGTCCTACGAGCAGTACTTC,CASSQLRGSYEQYF
NA,few,TRBJ1-6,TRBV23-1,TGCGCCAGCAGGCCCAGGGATTGCTCACCCCTCCACTTT,CASRPRDCSPLHF
TRBD1,NA,TRBJ1-6,TRBV30,TGTGCCTGGAGCGCGGGACAGGGTTTCACACCCCTCCACTTT,CAWSAGQGFTPLHF
NA,NA,TRBJ2-7,TRBV30,TGTGCCTGGACACAGGGTTCCCCCTACGAGCAGTACTTC,CAWTQGSPYEQYF
NA,few,TRBJ2-6,TRBV5-6,TGTGCCAGCAGCTTGCCCGTTCTTGGGGCCAACGTCCTGACTTTC,CASSLPVLGANVLTF
TRBD1,few,TRBJ1-2,TRBV30,TGTGCCTGGAGTGTACAGGGGGCCCACTATGGCTACACCTTC,CAWSVQGAHYGYTF